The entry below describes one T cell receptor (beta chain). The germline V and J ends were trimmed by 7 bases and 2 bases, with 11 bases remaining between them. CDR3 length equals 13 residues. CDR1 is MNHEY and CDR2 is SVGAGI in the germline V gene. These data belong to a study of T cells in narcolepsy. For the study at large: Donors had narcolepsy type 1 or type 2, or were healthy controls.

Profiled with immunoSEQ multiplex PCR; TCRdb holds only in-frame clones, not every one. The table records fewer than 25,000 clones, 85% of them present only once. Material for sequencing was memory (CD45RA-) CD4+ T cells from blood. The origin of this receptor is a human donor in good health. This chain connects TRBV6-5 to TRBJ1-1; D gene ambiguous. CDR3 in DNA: TGTGCCAGCATCCGGACGGGAAACACTGAAGCTTTCTTT. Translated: CASIRTGNTEAFF.